This TCR beta chain was recorded in a study of blood T cell repertoires in COVID-19. Study summary: In each case, the material was cDNA or gDNA derived from T cells, B-cell-depleted T cells, or PBMCs.

Methods used by the authors: The assay estimated nucleated cells by amplifying reference gene primers. TCRdb's table, derived via immunoSEQ multiplex PCR, lists solely in-frame clones and lacks some. Clone size and the V and J calls come from that table; the DNA yielded D and trimming. The sample lists more than 250,000 clones, 88% occurring once. Enrolment of Seattle patients took place during active infection, and they were followed longitudinally. The CDR3 spans 16 residues. Per the germline V gene, CDR1 is SGHVS and CDR2 is FNYEAQ. Deletions cut 3 bases from V and 5 bases from J, with 16 bases between.

Sequencing was done on a sample of peripheral blood. The chain recombines TRBV7-6 with TRBJ1-4; tentative D call: TRBD1 (5 bases). The source is a woman in her 30s with COVID-19, enrolled during active disease. The CDR3 bases are TGTGCCAGCAGCTTCCTGGTGACAGCTAGGAATGAAAAACTGTTTTTT. Its protein is CASSFLVTARNEKLFF.